This T cell receptor (beta chain) emerged from a study of blood T cell repertoires in COVID-19. As for the study in general: Samples of COVID-19 (acute and convalescent) were obtained from the United States, Italy and Spain.

The germline CDR1 and CDR2 sequences are LNHNV and YYDKDF (reference sequence). V gave up 6 bases and J gave up 2 bases; unmatched junction bases: 7. The CDR3 covers 15 residues. Original data processing: Scientists estimated how many nucleated cells there were by amplifying reference gene primers. Profiled with immunoSEQ multiplex PCR; TCRdb holds only in-frame clones, not every one. V and J calls and clone size are given by that table; D and trimming were obtained from the DNA. This sample carries roughly 210,000 clones, 88% of them seen once, and the ten largest clones take around 1.6%. This sequence joins TRBV15 and TRBJ1-5; 7 bases are shared with TRBD1. The receptor was derived from a man between 70 and 80 years old with acute or convalescent COVID-19. Material: peripheral blood. For the CDR3, the DNA is TGTGCCACCAGGGTCGGGGACAGCCGCAATCAGCCCCAGCATTTT. The encoded protein is CATRVGDSRNQPQHF.